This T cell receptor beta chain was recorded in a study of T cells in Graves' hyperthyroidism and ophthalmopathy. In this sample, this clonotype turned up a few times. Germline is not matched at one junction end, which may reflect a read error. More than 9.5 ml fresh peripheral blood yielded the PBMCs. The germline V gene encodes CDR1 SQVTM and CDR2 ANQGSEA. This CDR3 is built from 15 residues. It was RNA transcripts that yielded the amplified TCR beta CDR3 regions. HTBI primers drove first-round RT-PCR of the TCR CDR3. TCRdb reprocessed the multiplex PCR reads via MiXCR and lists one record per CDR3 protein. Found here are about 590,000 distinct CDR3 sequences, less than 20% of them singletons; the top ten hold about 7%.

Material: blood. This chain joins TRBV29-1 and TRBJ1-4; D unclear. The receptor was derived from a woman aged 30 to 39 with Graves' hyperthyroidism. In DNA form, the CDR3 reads TGCGGCGTTGCGCGGACCCGGGGTCCTAATGAAAAACTGTTTTTT. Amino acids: CGVARTRGPNEKLFF.